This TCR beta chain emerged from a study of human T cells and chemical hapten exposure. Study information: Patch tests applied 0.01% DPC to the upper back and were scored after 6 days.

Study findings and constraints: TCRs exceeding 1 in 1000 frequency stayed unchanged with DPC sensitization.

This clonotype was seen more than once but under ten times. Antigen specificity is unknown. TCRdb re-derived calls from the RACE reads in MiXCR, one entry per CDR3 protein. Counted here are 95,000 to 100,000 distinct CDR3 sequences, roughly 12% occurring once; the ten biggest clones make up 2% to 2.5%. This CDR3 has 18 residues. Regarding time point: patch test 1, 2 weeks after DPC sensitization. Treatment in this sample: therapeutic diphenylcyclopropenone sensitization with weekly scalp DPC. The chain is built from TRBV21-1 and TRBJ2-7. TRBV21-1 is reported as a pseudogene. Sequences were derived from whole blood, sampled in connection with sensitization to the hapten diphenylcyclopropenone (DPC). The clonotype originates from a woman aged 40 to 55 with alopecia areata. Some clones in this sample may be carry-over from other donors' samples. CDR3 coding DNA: TGTGCCAGCAGCAAAAATCCTAGGCGGTTACAGTTCGGTGAAGAGCAGTACTTC. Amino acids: CASSKNPRRLQFGEEQYF.